What follows are 7 T cell receptor beta chains derived from one specimen sequenced in a study of T-cell reconstitution after alpha-beta-depleted transplantation in children. It was with unique molecular identifiers that the TCRbeta library was prepared. TCRdb passed the PCR reads through MiXCR, listing each CDR3 protein once. The data show hundreds of thousands of distinct CDR3 sequences, approximately 14% seen once. This specimen consisted of PBMCs, obtained before TCRalphabeta/CD19-depleted stem cell transplant. The receptors originated from a girl aged 2-10 years with congenital amegakaryocytic thrombocytopenia, due to receive a stem cell transplant.

This clonotype was seen repeatedly, ten times or more. The V and J genes are TRBV4-1 and TRBJ1-2; unclear D gene. Germline V lookup: CDR1 MGHRA, CDR2 YSYEKL. With 1 base removed from V and 0 bases from J, the gap between germline ends came to 9 bases. CDR3 length: 15 amino acids. The DNA for the CDR3 is TGCGCCAGCAGCCAAGCCCGAAAGGCTAACTATGGCTACACCTTC. Translation: CASSQARKANYGYTF.

This clonotype was counted many times. The rearrangement links TRBV10-3 to TRBJ2-7; 9 nucleotides agree with TRBD1. With 2 bases clipped from V and 3 bases from J, the junction kept 17 bases outside the gene matches. The CDR3 runs to 19 residues. From germline, CDR1 is ENHRY and CDR2 SYGVKD. CDR3 residues: CAISEPRDRAPGLSYEQYF. The CDR3 DNA reads as TGTGCCATCAGTGAGCCCCGGGACAGGGCGCCAGGACTGAGCTACGAGCAGTACTTC.

This chain uses TRBV28 with TRBJ2-1; 10 nucleotides agree with TRBD2. CDR1 is MDHEN and CDR2 is SYDVKM in the germline V gene. This CDR3 is built from 15 residues. J gave up 4 bases and V 10 bases, and 10 bases lay outside the gene matches. As DNA, the CDR3 is TGTGCCACCGTTACCGGGACTAGCGCGTACAATGAGCAGTTCTTC. Amino acid sequence: CATVTGTSAYNEQFF. Full variable domain (rest looked up from reference TRBV28 and TRBJ2-1): DVKVTQSSRYLVKRTGEKVFLECVQDMDHENMFWYRQDPGLGLRLIYFSYDVKMKEKGDIPEGYSVSREKKERFSLILESASTNQTSMYLCATVTGTSAYNEQFFGPGTRLTVL.

This clonotype was seen more than once but under ten times. The rearrangement links TRBV7-9 to TRBJ2-3; D gene uncertain. Per germline, CDR1 SEHNR and CDR2 FQNEAQ (reference sequence). The CDR3 runs to 13 residues. V was trimmed by 6 bases and J by 6 bases, leaving 13 bases between them. CDR3 residues: CASSVFFGDTQYF. DNA for the CDR3: TGTGCCAGCAGTGTGTTTTTTGGGGATACGCAGTATTTT.

This clonotype was recorded a few times. CDR3 loop: CSATRTGFGTGELFF. The DNA of the CDR3 is TGCAGTGCCACGAGAACAGGTTTCGGAACCGGGGAGCTGTTTTTT. The V and J genes are TRBV20-1 and TRBJ2-2; a possible D gene is TRBD1 (5 bases). Germline V gene lookup returns CDR1 DFQATT and CDR2 SNEGSKA (reference sequence). Trimming took off 6 bases at V and 5 bases at J, with 19 bases between the two ends. The CDR3 runs 15 residues.

This clonotype appeared a few times. This rearrangement joins TRBV5-1 to TRBJ2-2, with D uncertain. CDR1 SGHRS and CDR2 YFSETQ come from the germline V gene. Deletions cut 1 base from V and 1 base from J, with 11 bases between. The length of the CDR3 is 16 residues. The CDR3 here is CASSLSVAQNTGELFF. CDR3 bases: TGCGCCAGCAGCTTGTCGGTAGCCCAGAACACCGGGGAGCTGTTTTTT.

This clonotype has just one count. One end of the junction does not line up with germline, which may come from a read error. This sequence joins TRBV3-1 and TRBJ2-7; 14 bases map to TRBD2. CDR1 LGHDT and CDR2 YNNKEL come from the germline V gene (reference sequence). The CDR3 loop spans 14 amino acids. The CDR3, as DNA: TGTGCCAGCAGACCAGGGACTAGCGGGGGCGAGGAGTACTTC. Its translation: CASRPGTSGGEEYF.